This T cell receptor beta chain was documented in a study of T cell clones after liver transplantation. The CDR3 is 13 amino acids. Trimming cost V 6 bases and J 5 bases; bases outside gene matches: 5. CDR1 is LNHDA, CDR2 SQIVND, per germline (reference sequence). Method: immunoSEQ multiplex PCR; TCRdb's copy keeps in-frame clones and lacks some. Here the sample spans over 60,000 clones, 75% to 85% being singletons. The sequencing used CD4+ T cells from blood, collected before liver transplant. The TCR originated in a human donor who received a liver transplant. The V call is TRBV19, the J call TRBJ2-5; 8 nucleotides agree with TRBD2. The DNA of the CDR3 is TGTGCCAGTAGAGTGCGGGGGGAGGAGACCCAGTACTTC. Protein product: CASRVRGEETQYF. The full variable domain, completed using reference TRBV19 and TRBJ2-5, is DGGITQSPKYLFRKEGQNVTLSCEQNLNHDAMYWYRQDPGQGLRLIYYSQIVNDFQKGDIAEGYSVSREKKESFPLTVTSAQKNPTAFYLCASRVRGEETQYFGPGTRLLVL.